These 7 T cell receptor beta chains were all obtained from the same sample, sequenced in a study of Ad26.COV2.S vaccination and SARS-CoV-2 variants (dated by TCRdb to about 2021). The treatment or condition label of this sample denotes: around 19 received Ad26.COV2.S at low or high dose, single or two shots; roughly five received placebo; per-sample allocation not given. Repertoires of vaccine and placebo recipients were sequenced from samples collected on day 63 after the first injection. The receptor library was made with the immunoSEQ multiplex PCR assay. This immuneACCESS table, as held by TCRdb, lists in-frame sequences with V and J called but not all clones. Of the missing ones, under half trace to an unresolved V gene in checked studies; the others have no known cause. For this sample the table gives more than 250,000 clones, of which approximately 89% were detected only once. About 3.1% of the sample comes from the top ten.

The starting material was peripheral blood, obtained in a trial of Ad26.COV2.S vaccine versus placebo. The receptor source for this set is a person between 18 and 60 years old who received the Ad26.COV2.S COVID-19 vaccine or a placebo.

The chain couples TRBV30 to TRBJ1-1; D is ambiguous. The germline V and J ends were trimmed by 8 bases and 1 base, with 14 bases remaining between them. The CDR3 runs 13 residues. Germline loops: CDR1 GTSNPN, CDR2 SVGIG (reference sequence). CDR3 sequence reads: CAGAEGENTEAFF. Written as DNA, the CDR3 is TGTGCCGGCGCGGAGGGAGAGAACACTGAAGCTTTCTTT.

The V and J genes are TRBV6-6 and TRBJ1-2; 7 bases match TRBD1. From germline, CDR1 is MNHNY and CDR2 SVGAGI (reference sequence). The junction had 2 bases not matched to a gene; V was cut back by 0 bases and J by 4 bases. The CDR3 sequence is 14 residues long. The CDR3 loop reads CASSYSEGAYGYTF. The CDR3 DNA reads TGTGCCAGCAGTTACTCCGAGGGGGCCTATGGCTACACCTTC.

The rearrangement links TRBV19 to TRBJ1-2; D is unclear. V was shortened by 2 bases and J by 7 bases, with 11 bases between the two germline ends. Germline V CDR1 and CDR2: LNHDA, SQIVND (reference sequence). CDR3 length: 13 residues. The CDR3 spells CASSIRSAAGYTF. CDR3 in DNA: TGTGCCAGTAGTATAAGGTCAGCCGCTGGCTACACCTTC.

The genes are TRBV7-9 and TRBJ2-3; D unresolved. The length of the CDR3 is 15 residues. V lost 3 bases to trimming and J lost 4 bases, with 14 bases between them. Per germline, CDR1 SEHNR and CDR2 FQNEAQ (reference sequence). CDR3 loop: CASSFNPHPADTQYF. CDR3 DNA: TGTGCCAGCAGCTTTAATCCCCATCCGGCAGATACGCAGTATTTT. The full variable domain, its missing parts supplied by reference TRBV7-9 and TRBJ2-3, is DTGVSQNPRHKITKRGQNVTFRCDPISEHNRLYWYRQTLGQGPEFLTYFQNEAQLEKSRLLSDRFSAERPKGSFSTLEIQRTEQGDSAMYLCASSFNPHPADTQYFGPGTRLTVL.

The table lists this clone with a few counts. The CDR3 bases are TGTGCCAGCAGCTCCTACTATAGTCCCTCGAACACCGGGGAGCTGTTTTTT. This translates into CASSSYYSPSNTGELFF. The V and J genes are TRBV11-2 and TRBJ2-2; D gene uncertain. With 4 bases removed from V and 0 bases from J, the gap between germline ends came to 15 bases. Germline V gene sequence: CDR1 SGHAT, CDR2 FQNNGV. CDR3 length equals 17 residues.

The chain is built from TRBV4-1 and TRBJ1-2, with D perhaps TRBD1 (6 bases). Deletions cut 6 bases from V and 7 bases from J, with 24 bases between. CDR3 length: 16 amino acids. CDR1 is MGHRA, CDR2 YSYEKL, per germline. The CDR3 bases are TGCGCCAGCAGACTCGGGACACACGGCGAGTTCGGTGGCTACACCTTC. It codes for CASRLGTHGEFGGYTF.

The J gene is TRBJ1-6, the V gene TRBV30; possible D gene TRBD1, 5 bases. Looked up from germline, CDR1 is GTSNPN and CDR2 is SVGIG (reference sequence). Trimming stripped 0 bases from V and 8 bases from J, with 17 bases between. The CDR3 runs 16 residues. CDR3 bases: TGTGCCTGGAGTGTGGCGGGGGTGGCCGCGTATTCACCCCTCCACTTT. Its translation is CAWSVAGVAAYSPLHF.